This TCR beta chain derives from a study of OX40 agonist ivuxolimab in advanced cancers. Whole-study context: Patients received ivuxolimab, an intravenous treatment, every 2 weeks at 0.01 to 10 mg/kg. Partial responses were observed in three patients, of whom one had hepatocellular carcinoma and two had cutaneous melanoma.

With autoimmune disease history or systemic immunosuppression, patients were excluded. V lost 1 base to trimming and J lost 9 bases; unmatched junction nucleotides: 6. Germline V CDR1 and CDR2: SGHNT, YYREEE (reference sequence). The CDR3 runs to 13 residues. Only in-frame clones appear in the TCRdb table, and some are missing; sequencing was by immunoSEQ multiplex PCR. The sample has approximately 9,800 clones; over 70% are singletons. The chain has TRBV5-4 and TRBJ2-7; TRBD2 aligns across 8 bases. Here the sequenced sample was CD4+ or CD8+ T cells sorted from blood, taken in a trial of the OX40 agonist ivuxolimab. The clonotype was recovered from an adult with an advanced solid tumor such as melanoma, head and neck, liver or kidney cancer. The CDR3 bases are TGTGCCAGCAGCTTGTGGGGGACTAGGGGGCAGTACTTC. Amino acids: CASSLWGTRGQYF.